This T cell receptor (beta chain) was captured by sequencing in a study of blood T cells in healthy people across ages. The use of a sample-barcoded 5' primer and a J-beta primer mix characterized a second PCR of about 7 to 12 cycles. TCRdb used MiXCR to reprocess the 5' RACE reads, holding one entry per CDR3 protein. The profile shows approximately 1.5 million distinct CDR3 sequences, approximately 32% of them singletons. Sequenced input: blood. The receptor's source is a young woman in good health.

The CDR3 sequence is CASSQDALAGGPTDTQYF. The DNA for the CDR3 is TGTGCCAGCAGCCAAGATGCCCTAGCGGGAGGGCCAACAGATACGCAGTATTTT. The chain couples TRBV4-2 to TRBJ2-3; 12 bases agree with TRBD2. Losses at the gene ends were 0 bases for V and 3 bases for J; bases not matched to a gene: 7. Per the germline V gene, CDR1 is LGHNA and CDR2 is YNFKEQ. CDR3 length equals 18 residues.